This T cell receptor (beta chain) was identified during a study of chemoradiotherapy in HPV16-positive cancers. In the study overall: A couple of HPV16-positive patients' cells yielded candidate HPV-specific clones and common motifs. Whole-study results and caveats: During treatment, candidate HPV-specific clones and E7-related motifs expanded in tumor. Functional assays defining HPV-specific T cells used only a couple of HPV16-positive patients. Better recurrence-free survival went with HPV-responsive T-cell expansion in HPV16-positive patients.

Details on this clone: Its antigen is unidentified.

Clones were read by immunoSEQ multiplex PCR, and TCRdb kept only the in-frame ones, dropping some. The data contain just over 15,000 clones, 77% of them singletons. The source of this sequence is a human donor with HPV-associated anogenital cancer. This specimen was collected from a patient who underwent chemoradiotherapy.

For the CDR3, the DNA is TGTGCCAGCAGTGTATCCCACGAGCAGTACTTC. Amino acid sequence: CASSVSHEQYF. The rearrangement links TRBV2 to TRBJ2-7; D is unclear. Trimming removed 4 bases from V and 5 bases from J, with 6 bases in between. Germline CDR1 SNHLY, CDR2 FYNNEI. This CDR3 has 11 residues.